The present T cell receptor beta chain was sequenced within a study of T cell repertoires in cytomegalovirus infection. Study overall: Indicated by public TCR beta signatures were CMV infection and matching HLA type.

TCRdb independently ran MiXCR on the reads; one entry per CDR3 protein. The repertoire holds about 830,000 distinct CDR3 sequences, with roughly 33% as singletons. Study results and caveats: Cumulative public TCR beta family frequency identified CMV carriers with the relevant HLA. Dominating the ex vivo response were HLA-C-restricted CMV-specific TCR beta clonotypes.

This clonotype occurred many times. The antigen is undetermined. CDR1 and CDR2 from the germline V gene are SGHTA and FQGNSA. Trimming removed 5 bases from V and 5 bases from J, with 7 bases in between. The CDR3 loop spans 11 amino acids. Sequencing used cultured CD8+ T cells from PBMCs, obtained from culture after CMV antigen stimulation. The chain links TRBV7-2 to TRBJ2-7, with D unclear. This clonotype originated in a human donor in good health (CMV status not recorded). Some clones in this sample may be carry-over from other donors' samples. The CDR3 region has the DNA TGTGCCAGCAGCACCACTCACGAGCAGTACTTC. Residues: CASSTTHEQYF.